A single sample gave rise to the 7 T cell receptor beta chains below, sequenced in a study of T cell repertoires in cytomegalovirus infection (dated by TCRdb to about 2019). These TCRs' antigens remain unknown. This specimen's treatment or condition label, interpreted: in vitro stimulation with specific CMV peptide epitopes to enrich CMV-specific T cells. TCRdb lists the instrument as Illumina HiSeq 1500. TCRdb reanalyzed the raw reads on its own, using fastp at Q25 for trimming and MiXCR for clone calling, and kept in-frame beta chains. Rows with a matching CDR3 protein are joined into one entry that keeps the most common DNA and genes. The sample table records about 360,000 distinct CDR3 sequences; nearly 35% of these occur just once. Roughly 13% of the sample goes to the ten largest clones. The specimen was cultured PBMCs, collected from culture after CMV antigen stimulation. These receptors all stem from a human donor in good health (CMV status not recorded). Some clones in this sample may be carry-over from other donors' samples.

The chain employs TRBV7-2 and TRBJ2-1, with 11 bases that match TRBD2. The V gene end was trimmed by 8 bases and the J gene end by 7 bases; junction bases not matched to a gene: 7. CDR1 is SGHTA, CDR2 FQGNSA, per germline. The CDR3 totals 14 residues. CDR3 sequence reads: CASVSGRAVNEQFF. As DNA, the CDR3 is TGTGCCAGCGTTAGCGGGAGGGCCGTTAATGAGCAGTTCTTC.

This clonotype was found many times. The CDR3: CASSRGLAESSYNEQFF. As DNA, the CDR3 is TGTGCCAGCAGCCGGGGACTAGCGGAGAGCTCCTACAATGAGCAGTTCTTC. This chain uses TRBV11-3 with TRBJ2-1; 11 bases align to TRBD2. The CDR3 is made up of 17 amino acids. CDR1 is SGHNT and CDR2 is YENEEA in the germline V gene. With 5 bases clipped from V and 0 bases from J, the junction kept 6 bases outside the gene matches.

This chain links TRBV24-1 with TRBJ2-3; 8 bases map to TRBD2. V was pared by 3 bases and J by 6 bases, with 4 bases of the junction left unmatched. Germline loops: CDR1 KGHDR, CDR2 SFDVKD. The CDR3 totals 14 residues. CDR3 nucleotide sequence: TGTGCCACCAGTGATGTAGCGGGGATGGATACGCAGTATTTT. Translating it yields CATSDVAGMDTQYF.

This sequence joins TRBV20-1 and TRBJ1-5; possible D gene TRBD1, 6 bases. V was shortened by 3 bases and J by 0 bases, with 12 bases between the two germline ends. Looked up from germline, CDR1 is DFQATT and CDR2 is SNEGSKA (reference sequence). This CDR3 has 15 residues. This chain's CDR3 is CSASQQGYSNQPQHF. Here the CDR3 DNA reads TGCAGTGCTAGTCAACAGGGATATAGCAATCAGCCCCAGCATTTT.

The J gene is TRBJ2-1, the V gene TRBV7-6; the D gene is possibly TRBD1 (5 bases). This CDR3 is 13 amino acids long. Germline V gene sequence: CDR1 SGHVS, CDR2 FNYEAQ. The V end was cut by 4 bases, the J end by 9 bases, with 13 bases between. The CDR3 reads CASSSQDTREQFF. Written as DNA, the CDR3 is TGTGCCAGCAGCTCACAGGACACACGTGAGCAGTTCTTC.

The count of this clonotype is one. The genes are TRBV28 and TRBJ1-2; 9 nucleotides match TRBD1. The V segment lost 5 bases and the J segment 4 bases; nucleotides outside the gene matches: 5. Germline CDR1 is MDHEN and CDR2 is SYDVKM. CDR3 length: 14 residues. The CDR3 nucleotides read TGTGCCAGCAGTCGGACAGGGGTAGGCTATGGCTACACCTTC. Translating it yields CASSRTGVGYGYTF.

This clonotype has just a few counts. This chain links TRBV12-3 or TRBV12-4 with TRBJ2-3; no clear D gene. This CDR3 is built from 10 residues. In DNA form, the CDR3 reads TGTCCCCCGGAAGTAGATACGCAGTATTTT. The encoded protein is CPPEVDTQYF.